Shown below are 26 T cell receptor beta chains from a single sample sequenced in a study of blood T cell repertoires in COVID-19. The assay was immunoSEQ multiplex PCR, and TCRdb's table has in-frame clones only and misses some. The table includes fewer than 350,000 clones, roughly 87% detected once. Sequencing was carried out using PBMCs or T cells enriched from blood (not recorded which). These receptors came from a middle-aged woman who had recovered from COVID-19.

This chain's CDR3 is CSASTADEQYF. CDR3 in DNA: TGCAGTGCTAGTACAGCGGATGAGCAGTACTTC. The chain employs TRBV20-1 and TRBJ2-7; D might be TRBD2 (5 bases). There are 11 residues in the CDR3. The V gene lost 3 bases and the J gene lost 7 bases, with 10 bases spanning the gap. Germline CDR1 is DFQATT and CDR2 is SNEGSKA (reference sequence).

This clone was seen just once. The V and J genes are TRBV7-2 and TRBJ1-1; 8 bases align to TRBD1. Germline loops: CDR1 SGHTA, CDR2 FQGNSA. The junction had 14 bases not matched to a gene; V was cut back by 5 bases and J by 9 bases. CDR3 length: 15 residues. The CDR3 sequence: CASSQEGGGQGKAFF. The DNA for the CDR3 is TGTGCCAGCAGCCAGGAGGGGGGCGGACAGGGAAAAGCTTTCTTT.

Notes on this clone: The sample contains more than one DNA sequence encoding this CDR3. The chain combines TRBV28 with TRBJ1-2, with a weak D call TRBD1 (6 bases). The CDR3 has 13 residues. The V gene's germline CDR1 is MDHEN and CDR2 SYDVKM. The V gene lost 2 bases and the J gene lost 3 bases, with 7 bases spanning the gap. CDR3 nucleotide sequence: TGTGCCAGCAGTTTAAGGACAGACTATGGCTACACCTTC. It translates to CASSLRTDYGYTF.

The chain recombines TRBV7-6 with TRBJ1-4; tentatively, D is TRBD1 (6 bases). V lost 5 bases to trimming and J lost 8 bases, with 18 bases between them. The CDR3 covers 15 residues. The germline V gene encodes CDR1 SGHVS and CDR2 FNYEAQ. DNA of the CDR3: TGTGCCAGCAGCCTGGGACACCTAAGGAGCGAAAAACTGTTTTTT. This gives the protein CASSLGHLRSEKLFF.

CDR3 bases: TGTGCCAGCAGTCGTTCCGGGTCCTACGAGCAGTACTTC. Encoded protein: CASSRSGSYEQYF. The rearrangement links TRBV6-2 or TRBV6-3 to TRBJ2-7; D uncertain. The CDR3 runs 13 residues. The germline V gene has CDR1 MNHEY and CDR2 SVGEGT. Trimming cost V 5 bases and J 1 base, with 9 bases left between them.

This clone was counted a single time. The chain joins TRBV7-2 to TRBJ1-1; D is unclear. Trimming shortened V by 1 base and J by 7 bases, and 10 bases separated the two germline ends. Germline CDR1 and CDR2: SGHTA and FQGNSA. CDR3 size: 13 residues. The chain's CDR3 is CASSLDGEGEAFF. The CDR3 DNA follows: TGTGCCAGCAGCTTAGATGGGGAGGGTGAAGCTTTCTTT.

This clone was observed a handful of times. The chain uses TRBV7-8 and TRBJ2-7; 10 bases fit TRBD2. This CDR3 comprises 16 residues. Trimming at V came to 1 base and at J to 3 bases, leaving 6 bases not matched to a gene. Germline V gene sequence: CDR1 SGHVS, CDR2 FQNEAQ. CDR3 bases: TGTGCCAGCAGCTTAGTCGCTAGCGGGAGTTTCTACGAGCAGTACTTC. Its translation: CASSLVASGSFYEQYF.

The V gene is TRBV9, the J gene TRBJ1-1; D is perhaps TRBD1 (6 bases). Germline V CDR1 and CDR2: SGDLS, YYNGEE. The CDR3 sequence is 15 residues long. V was pared by 2 bases and J by 0 bases, with 11 bases between. The CDR3 reads CASSVSTGMNTEAFF. The CDR3 region has the DNA TGTGCCAGCAGCGTTTCAACAGGGATGAACACTGAAGCTTTCTTT.

The chain has TRBV23-1 and TRBJ2-7; maybe TRBD2 (6 bases). TRBV23-1 is an ORF for which the function is uncertain. V lost 8 bases to trimming and J lost 2 bases, with 13 bases between them. This CDR3 spans 13 amino acids. CDR3 in amino acids: CASPGLLPYEQYF. The CDR3 nucleotides read TGCGCCAGCCCGGGACTCCTTCCCTACGAGCAGTACTTC.

The rearrangement links TRBV3-1 (or the pseudogene TRBV3-2) to TRBJ2-1, with 9 bases that match TRBD2. Germline lookup yields CDR1 LGHDT and CDR2 YNNKEL (reference sequence). The CDR3 covers 15 residues. V dropped 1 base and J dropped 5; count of bases not matched to a gene: 3. The CDR3 loop is CASSQVLAGNNEQFF. CDR3 sequence (DNA): TGTGCCAGCAGCCAAGTCCTAGCGGGAAACAATGAGCAGTTCTTC.

V usage is TRBV9 and J usage is TRBJ2-5; the match to TRBD2 covers 16 bases. The J segment lost 4 bases and the V segment lost 3 bases, leaving 6 bases of the junction unmatched. The CDR3 is 17 amino acids. The germline V gene has CDR1 SGDLS and CDR2 YYNGEE. The CDR3 DNA follows: TGTGCCAGCAGCGGGGGACTAGCGGGAGGGCCTCGAGAGACCCAGTACTTC. It codes for CASSGGLAGGPRETQYF.

The V and J genes are TRBV5-5 and TRBJ2-1; 7 bases align to TRBD1. CDR3 length: 15 residues. Germline V gene lookup returns CDR1 SGHKS and CDR2 YYEKEE (reference sequence). The trim removed 3 bases at V and 4 bases at J, leaving 7 bases unmatched. CDR3 in amino acids: CASSWGTAGYNEQFF. CDR3 nucleotide sequence: TGTGCCAGCAGCTGGGGGACAGCAGGTTACAATGAGCAGTTCTTC.

CDR3 region: CASTTYGFNEQFF. The DNA for the CDR3 is TGTGCCAGCACTACTTACGGGTTCAATGAGCAGTTCTTC. V and J are TRBV27 and TRBJ2-1; no reliable D call. The CDR3 is made up of 13 amino acids. V lost 7 bases and J lost 6, with 13 bases in between. Germline CDR1 MNHEY, CDR2 SMNVEV (reference sequence).

The V and J genes are TRBV7-2 and TRBJ1-6; 9 nucleotides align to TRBD1. Germline values: CDR1 SGHTA, CDR2 FQGNSA. This CDR3 region has 16 residues. The J segment lost 6 bases and the V segment lost 4 bases, leaving 7 bases of the junction unmatched. CDR3 residues: CASSYYATGGNSPLHF. The DNA of the CDR3 is TGTGCCAGCAGCTATTATGCGACAGGGGGTAATTCACCCCTCCACTTT.

The chain couples TRBV7-8 to TRBJ1-4; the match to TRBD1 covers 7 bases. The germline V gene has CDR1 SGHVS and CDR2 FQNEAQ. The CDR3 length is 15 residues. V lost 5 bases to trimming and J lost 6 bases; unmatched junction nucleotides: 9. The CDR3 reads CASSGPGQFYEKLFF. CDR3 nucleotide sequence: TGTGCCAGCAGCGGACCGGGACAGTTCTATGAAAAACTGTTTTTT.

The V gene is TRBV2, the J gene TRBJ2-7; 7 bases agree with TRBD1. CDR1 SNHLY and CDR2 FYNNEI come from the germline V gene. The V and J ends lost 10 bases and 0 bases, in that order; junction bases with no gene match: 9. This CDR3 comprises 14 residues. The CDR3 DNA is TGTGCCACAAATAAGGGGGCATTCTCCTACGAGCAGTACTTC. Protein: CATNKGAFSYEQYF.

The rearrangement joins TRBV3-1 (or the pseudogene TRBV3-2) to TRBJ2-3; D is perhaps TRBD2 (6 bases). Germline V gives CDR1 LGHDT, CDR2 YNNKEL (reference sequence). This CDR3 comprises 14 residues. Trimming stripped 4 bases from V and 5 bases from J, with 13 bases between. The CDR3 coding sequence is TGTGCCAGCAGCCTAAGCGGGCAAGGAGATACGCAGTATTTT. It codes for CASSLSGQGDTQYF.

The V call is TRBV29-1, the J call TRBJ2-5, with a weak D call TRBD1 (7 bases). V was pared by 7 bases and J by 2 bases, with 26 bases between. Germline lookup yields CDR1 SQVTM and CDR2 ANQGSEA. The CDR3 sequence is 17 residues long. The chain's CDR3 is CSARRRVGQQAQETQYF. The CDR3 nucleotides read TGCAGCGCTCGTAGGAGGGTGGGACAGCAGGCGCAAGAGACCCAGTACTTC.

This clone came up once. The chain is built from TRBV5-1 and TRBJ2-3; 8 positions match TRBD1. V lost 4 bases to trimming and J lost 2 bases; unmatched junction nucleotides: 3. Germline CDR1 SGHRS, CDR2 YFSETQ. The CDR3 is made up of 14 amino acids. CDR3 sequence: CASSPGQDTDTQYF. Here the CDR3 DNA reads TGCGCCAGCAGCCCGGGACAGGACACAGATACGCAGTATTTT.

V is TRBV30 and J is TRBJ2-7; 10 bases line up with TRBD2. This CDR3 has 13 residues. Germline-derived CDR1 and CDR2 are GTSNPN and SVGIG (reference sequence). Trimming cost V 0 bases and J 4 bases; bases outside gene matches: 0. The CDR3 bases are TGTGCCTGGAGTGTACTAGCGGGATACGAGCAGTACTTC. Residues: CAWSVLAGYEQYF.

This sequence joins TRBV4-3 and TRBJ1-1; D possibly corresponds to TRBD1 (6 bases). This CDR3 is built from 14 residues. Trimming shortened V by 0 bases and J by 4 bases, and 9 bases separated the two germline ends. Germline CDR1 reads LGHNA; CDR2 reads YSLEER. CDR3 loop: CASSQEGGGTEAFF. The CDR3 region has the DNA TGCGCCAGCAGCCAAGAAGGGGGGGGCACTGAAGCTTTCTTT.

The chain uses TRBV6-6 and TRBJ1-5; 9 bases line up with TRBD1. From germline, CDR1 is MNHNY and CDR2 SVGAGI (reference sequence). This CDR3 spans 16 amino acids. Trimming removed 0 bases from V and 9 bases from J; junction bases left unmatched: 9. CDR3: CASSYSGGQGEGPQHF. In DNA form, the CDR3 reads TGTGCCAGCAGTTACTCGGGGGGACAGGGCGAGGGGCCCCAGCATTTT.

V gene TRBV10-1 combines with J gene TRBJ2-5, with 7 bases aligning to TRBD1. The length of the CDR3 is 13 residues. CDR1 and CDR2 (germline): WNHNN, SYGVQD (reference sequence). V shed 3 bases, J shed 5 bases, and the junction held 3 bases outside the gene matches. The CDR3: CASSENRGETQYF. In nucleotides, the CDR3 is TGCGCCAGCAGTGAAAACAGGGGTGAGACCCAGTACTTC.

The V gene is TRBV4-1, the J gene TRBJ1-2, with 8 positions matching TRBD1. The germline V gene has CDR1 MGHRA and CDR2 YSYEKL. This CDR3 comprises 15 residues. J was trimmed by 7 bases and V by 4 bases; bases with no gene match: 11. CDR3 region: CASSRAGGAVSGYTF. CDR3 nucleotides: TGCGCCAGCAGCCGAGCAGGGGGCGCGGTCAGTGGCTACACCTTC.

The rearrangement joins TRBV5-6 to TRBJ2-5; D not certain. This CDR3 has 13 residues. Deletions cut 0 bases from V and 3 bases from J, with 6 bases between. From germline, CDR1 is SGHDT and CDR2 YYEEEE. The CDR3 sequence is CASSLATEETQYF. As DNA, the CDR3 is TGTGCCAGCAGCTTGGCTACAGAAGAGACCCAGTACTTC.

The rearrangement links TRBV7-2 to TRBJ2-7; D uncertain. This CDR3 spans 14 amino acids. Germline assignment: CDR1 SGHTA and CDR2 FQGNSA. V lost 3 bases and J lost 1, with 10 bases in between. The CDR3 loop is CASSFAFASYEQYF. CDR3 nucleotide sequence: TGTGCCAGCAGCTTCGCGTTTGCATCCTACGAGCAGTACTTC.